Included here is one T cell receptor beta chain sequence, with context. This entry belongs to a study of control samples from healthy donors and cancer patients. Clones were sequenced by immunoSEQ multiplex PCR, and TCRdb holds only the in-frame ones, with some missing. In the table there are under 65,000 clones, roughly 85% of which are singletons. The clonotype originates from a woman in her forties or fifties with lung cancer. Sequencing was performed on PBMCs.

CDR3 in DNA: TGTGCCAGTAGTATAAGGGGGTCGGACACTGAAGCTTTCTTT. Protein product: CASSIRGSDTEAFF. The chain combines TRBV19 with TRBJ1-1, with D possibly matching TRBD1 (6 bases). Deletions cut 2 bases from V and 3 bases from J, with 10 bases between. Germline values: CDR1 LNHDA, CDR2 SQIVND (reference sequence). CDR3 length: 14 residues.